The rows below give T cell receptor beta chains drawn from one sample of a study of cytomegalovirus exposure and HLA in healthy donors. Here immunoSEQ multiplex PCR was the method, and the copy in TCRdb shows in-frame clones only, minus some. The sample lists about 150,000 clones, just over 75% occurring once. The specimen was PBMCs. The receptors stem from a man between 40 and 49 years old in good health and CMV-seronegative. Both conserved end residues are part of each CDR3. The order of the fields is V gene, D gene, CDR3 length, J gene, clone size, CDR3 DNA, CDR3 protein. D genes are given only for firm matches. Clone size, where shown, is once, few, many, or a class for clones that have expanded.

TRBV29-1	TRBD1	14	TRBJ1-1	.	TGCAGCGTTGAAGCCGACAGGGGGACCACTGAAGCTTTCTTT	CSVEADRGTTEAFF
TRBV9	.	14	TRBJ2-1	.	TGTGCCAGCAGCGATTCAGGGAGGTACAATGAGCAGTTCTTC	CASSDSGRYNEQFF
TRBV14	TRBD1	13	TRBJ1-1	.	TGTGCCAGCAGCCAAGTCCGGGACAGGGAAGCTTTCTTT	CASSQVRDREAFF
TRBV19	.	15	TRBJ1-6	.	TGTGCCAGTAGTCCCCGGGGGGGTCGGAATTCACCCCTCCACTTT	CASSPRGGRNSPLHF
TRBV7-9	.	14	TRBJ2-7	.	TGTGCCAGCAGCTTACCCCCGAGGCATGACGAGCAGTACTTC	CASSLPPRHDEQYF
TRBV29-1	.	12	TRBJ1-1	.	TGCAGCGCCTTCCAGTACAACACTGAAGCTTTCTTT	CSAFQYNTEAFF
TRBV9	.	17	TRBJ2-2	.	TGTGCCAGCAGCACCGAAAAGGGGCGGACGCGGACCGGGGAGCTGTTTTTT	CASSTEKGRTRTGELFF
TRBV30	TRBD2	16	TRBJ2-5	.	TGTGCCTGGAGTGTAGCTAGCGGGAGAATCGGAGAGACCCAGTACTTC	CAWSVASGRIGETQYF
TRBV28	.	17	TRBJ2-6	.	TGTGCCAGCAGTTCCAGGGAAGTCATCCCCGGGGCCAACGTCCTGACTTTC	CASSSREVIPGANVLTF
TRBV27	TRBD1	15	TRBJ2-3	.	TGTGCCAGCAGTCCCGGGACAGGGTTCGCAGATACGCAGTATTTT	CASSPGTGFADTQYF
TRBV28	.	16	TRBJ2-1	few	TGTGCCAGCAGCCTACCCGGTAGTAGCGGCTACAATGAGCAGTTCTTC	CASSLPGSSGYNEQFF
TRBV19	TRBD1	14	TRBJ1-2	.	TGTGCCAGTAGTTTTGGACAGGGGGGCTATGGCTACACCTTC	CASSFGQGGYGYTF
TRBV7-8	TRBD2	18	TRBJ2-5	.	TGTGCCAGCAGCGTATCTGCTGGACTAGCGGGAGGTTGGGAGACCCAGTACTTC	CASSVSAGLAGGWETQYF
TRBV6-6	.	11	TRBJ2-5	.	TGTGCCAGCAGGGCCCGAGAGACCCAGTACTTC	CASRARETQYF
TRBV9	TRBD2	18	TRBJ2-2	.	TGTGCCAGCAGCCCCCAGCCGACTAGCGGGATTGTGACCGGGGAGCTGTTTTTT	CASSPQPTSGIVTGELFF
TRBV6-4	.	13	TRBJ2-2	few	TGTGCCAGCAGTTTATTCAGCACCGGGGAGCTGTTTTTT	CASSLFSTGELFF
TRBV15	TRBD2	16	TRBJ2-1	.	TGTGCCACCAGCAGAGAAAGCGGGACTTCCTACAATGAGCAGTTCTTC	CATSRESGTSYNEQFF
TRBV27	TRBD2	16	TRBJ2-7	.	TGTGCCAGCAGTCCACGACTAGCGAACAGGGAGTACGAGCAGTACTTC	CASSPRLANREYEQYF
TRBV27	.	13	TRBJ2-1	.	TGTGCCAGCAGTTTCGGGACTTCCAATGAGCAGTTCTTC	CASSFGTSNEQFF
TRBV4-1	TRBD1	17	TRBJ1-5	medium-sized	TGCGCCAGCAGCCAGAACCAGGGGGCCCCCCTGGGGCAGCCCCAGCATTTT	CASSQNQGAPLGQPQHF
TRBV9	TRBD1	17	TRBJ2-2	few	TGTGCCAGCAGCCCACCCGCGGGACAGGGGAACACCGGGGAGCTGTTTTTT	CASSPPAGQGNTGELFF
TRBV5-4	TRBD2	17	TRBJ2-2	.	TGTGCCAGCAGCACCGGACTAGCGGGATCGAACACCGGGGAGCTGTTTTTT	CASSTGLAGSNTGELFF
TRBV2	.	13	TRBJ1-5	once	TGTGCCAGCAGACAAAATAGCAATCAGCCCCAGCATTTT	CASRQNSNQPQHF
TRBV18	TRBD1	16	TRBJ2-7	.	TGTGCCAGCTCACCGCCGAGTGGGACAGGGGGATCCGAGCAGTACTTC	CASSPPSGTGGSEQYF
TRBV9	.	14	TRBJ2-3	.	TGTGCCAGCAGCGTAGCGCGGGGATTAGATACGCAGTATTTT	CASSVARGLDTQYF
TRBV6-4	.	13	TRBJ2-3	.	TGTGCCAGCGGCCGGGAGTCCACAGATACGCAGTATTTT	CASGRESTDTQYF
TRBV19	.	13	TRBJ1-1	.	TGTGCCAGTACCGTGCTAGGGAGCACTGAAGCTTTCTTT	CASTVLGSTEAFF
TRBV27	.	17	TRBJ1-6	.	TGTGCCAGCAGTTTAGGCCCGGGACTCCAAGTGTATTCACCCCTCCACTTT	CASSLGPGLQVYSPLHF
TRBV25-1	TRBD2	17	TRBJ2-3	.	TGTGCCAGCAGTGACCCCGGACTAGCGTCTTCCTCAGATACGCAGTATTTT	CASSDPGLASSSDTQYF
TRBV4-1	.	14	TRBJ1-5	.	TGCGCCAGCAGCCAAGTCGGTGGCAATCAGCCCCAGCATTTT	CASSQVGGNQPQHF
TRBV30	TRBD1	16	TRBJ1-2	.	TGTGCCTGGAGTGTACTCCGGGACAGGTTACGATATGGCTACACCTTC	CAWSVLRDRLRYGYTF
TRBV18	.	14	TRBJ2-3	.	TGTGCCAGCACCCCGACAGATAACACAGATACGCAGTATTTT	CASTPTDNTDTQYF
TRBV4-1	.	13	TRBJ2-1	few	TGCGCCAGCAGCCAACGACTAGAAAATGAGCAGTTCTTC	CASSQRLENEQFF
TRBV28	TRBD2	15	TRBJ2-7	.	TGTGCCAGCAGTTTTTATAGCGGGACCACCTACGAGCAGTACTTC	CASSFYSGTTYEQYF
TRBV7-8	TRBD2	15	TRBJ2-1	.	TGTGCCAGCAGCTTGGTCAGCGGGACTTACAATGAGCAGTTCTTC	CASSLVSGTYNEQFF
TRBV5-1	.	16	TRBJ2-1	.	TGCGCCAGCAGCCTCTTGGGTGGGGGCCTCTACAATGAGCAGTTCTTC	CASSLLGGGLYNEQFF
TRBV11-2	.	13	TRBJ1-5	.	TGTGCCAGCAGCTTACACAGAGATCAGCCCCAGCATTTT	CASSLHRDQPQHF
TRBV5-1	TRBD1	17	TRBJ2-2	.	TGCGCCAGCAGCCACCGACAAGGACAGGGAGAGAACGGGGAGCTGTTTTTT	CASSHRQGQGENGELFF
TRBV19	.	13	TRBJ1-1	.	TGTGCCAGTAGTACCCCCGGGAGGACTGAAGCTTTCTTT	CASSTPGRTEAFF
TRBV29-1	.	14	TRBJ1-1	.	TGCAGCGTTGAAGTCAGGATACCGGGGACTGAAGCTTTCTTT	CSVEVRIPGTEAFF
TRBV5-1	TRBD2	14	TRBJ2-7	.	TGCGCCAGCAGCTTGGTCAGCGGGAATTACGAGCAGTACTTC	CASSLVSGNYEQYF
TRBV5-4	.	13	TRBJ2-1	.	TGTGCCAGCAGCCGGGGAGCTGAGGATGAGCAGTTCTTC	CASSRGAEDEQFF
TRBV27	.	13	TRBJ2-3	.	TGTGCCAGCAGTTTAGCAGGGGCAGATACGCAGTATTTT	CASSLAGADTQYF
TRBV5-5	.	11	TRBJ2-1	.	TGTGCCAGCAGCTTAAGCGGTGAGCAGTTCTTC	CASSLSGEQFF
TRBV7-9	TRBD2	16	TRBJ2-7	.	TGTTCCAGCAGCCCAAATGGACTAGCGGGAGGATACGAGCAGTACTTC	CSSSPNGLAGGYEQYF
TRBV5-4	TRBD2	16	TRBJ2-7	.	TGTGCCAGCAGCCGACCCATAGCGGGAGGGGGCTACGAGCAGTACTTC	CASSRPIAGGGYEQYF
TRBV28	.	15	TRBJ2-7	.	TGTGCCAGCAGTCCACGGACATCGAGCTCCTACGAGCAGTACTTC	CASSPRTSSSYEQYF
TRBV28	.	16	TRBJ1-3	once	TGTGCCAGCAGTTTAACCGTGGACAACTCTGGAAACACCATATATTTT	CASSLTVDNSGNTIYF
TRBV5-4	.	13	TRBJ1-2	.	TGTGCCAGCAGCTGGGGGGACGGGGGAGGCTACACCTTC	CASSWGDGGGYTF
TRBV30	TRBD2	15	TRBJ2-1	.	TGTGCCTGGAGGGGACTAGCGGGAATACACAATGAGCAGTTCTTC	CAWRGLAGIHNEQFF
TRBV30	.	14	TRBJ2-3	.	TGTGCCTGGAGTGTAAACCCGGGAACAGATACGCAGTATTTT	CAWSVNPGTDTQYF
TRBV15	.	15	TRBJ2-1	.	TGTGCCACCAGCAGAGGGGGCTTTAATATCAATGAGCAGTTCTTC	CATSRGGFNINEQFF
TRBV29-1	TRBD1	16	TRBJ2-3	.	TGCAGCGTCCGGGACAGTATCATTGATGGCACAGATACGCAGTATTTT	CSVRDSIIDGTDTQYF
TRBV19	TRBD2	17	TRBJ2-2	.	TGTGCCAGTACCCTACTTTTAGCGGGATGGTCCACCGGGGAGCTGTTTTTT	CASTLLLAGWSTGELFF
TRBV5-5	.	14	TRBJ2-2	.	TGTGCCAGCAGTAAGGGAGGAAACACCGGGGAGCTGTTTTTT	CASSKGGNTGELFF
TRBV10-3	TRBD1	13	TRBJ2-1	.	TGTGCCATCAGTAGGACAGGGGAAAACGAGCAGTTCTTC	CAISRTGENEQFF
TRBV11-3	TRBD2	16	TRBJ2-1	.	TGTGCCAGCAGCTTAGACGGCGCGGGAGGGGACAATGAGCAGTTCTTC	CASSLDGAGGDNEQFF
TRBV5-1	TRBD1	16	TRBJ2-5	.	TGCGCCAGCAGCTCCCCGGGACAGGGCCTACAAGAGACCCAGTACTTC	CASSSPGQGLQETQYF
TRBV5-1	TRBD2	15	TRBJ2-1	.	TGCGCCAGCAGCTTGGCTAGCGGGTATTACAATGAGCAGTTCTTC	CASSLASGYYNEQFF
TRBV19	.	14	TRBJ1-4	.	TGTGCCAGTAGTACAGGGTTTCAGAATGAAAAACTGTTTTTT	CASSTGFQNEKLFF